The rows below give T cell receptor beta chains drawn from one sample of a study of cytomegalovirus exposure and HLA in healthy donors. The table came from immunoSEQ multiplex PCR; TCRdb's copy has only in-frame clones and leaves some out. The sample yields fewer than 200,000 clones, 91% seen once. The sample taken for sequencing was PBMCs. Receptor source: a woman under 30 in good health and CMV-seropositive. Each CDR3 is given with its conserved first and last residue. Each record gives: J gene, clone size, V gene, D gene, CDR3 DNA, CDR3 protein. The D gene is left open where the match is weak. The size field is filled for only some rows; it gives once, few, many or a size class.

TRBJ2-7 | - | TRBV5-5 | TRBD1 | TGTGCCAGCAGCTCTCTGGGGTGGGACAGGGACCCGCTGAGCTCCTACGAGCAGTACTTC | CASSSLGWDRDPLSSYEQYF
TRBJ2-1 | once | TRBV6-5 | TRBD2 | TGTGCCAGCAGGCGGACTAGCGGATACAATGAGCAGTTCTTC | CASRRTSGYNEQFF
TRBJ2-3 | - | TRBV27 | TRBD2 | TGTGCCAGCAGTTTAGCTAGCGGGAGGACAGATACGCAGTATTTT | CASSLASGRTDTQYF
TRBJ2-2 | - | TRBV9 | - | TGTGCCAGCCGGCCGGGGTTGACTCCCGAAACCGGGGAGCTGTTTTTT | CASRPGLTPETGELFF
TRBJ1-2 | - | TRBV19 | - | TGTGCCAGTACCCGAGGGACAATTTATGGCTACACCTTC | CASTRGTIYGYTF
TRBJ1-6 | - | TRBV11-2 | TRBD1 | TGTGCCAGCAGCCCGGGGACAGGGTATAATTCACCCCTCCACTTT | CASSPGTGYNSPLHF
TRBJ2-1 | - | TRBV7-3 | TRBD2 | TGTGCCAGCAGCGAGGGGTCCCTAGCGGGAAGCTCCTACAATGAGCAGTTCTTC | CASSEGSLAGSSYNEQFF
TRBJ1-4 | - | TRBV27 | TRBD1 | TGTGCCAGCAGTTTATGGGCTCCGACAGGGAGTGAAAAACTGTTTTTT | CASSLWAPTGSEKLFF
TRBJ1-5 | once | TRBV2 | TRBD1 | TGTGCCAGCAGTTTCCAGGGGGGCGGCAATCAGCCCCAGCATTTT | CASSFQGGGNQPQHF
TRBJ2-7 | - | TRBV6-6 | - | TGTGCCAGCACCCAGGGTGGGGAGCAGTACTTC | CASTQGGEQYF
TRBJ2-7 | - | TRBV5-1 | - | TGCGCCAGCAGCTTGAGCAACTACGAGCAGTACTTC | CASSLSNYEQYF
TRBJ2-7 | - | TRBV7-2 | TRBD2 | TGTGCCAGCAGCTTAGCGGCGGGGGGGCTCTACGAGCAGTACTTC | CASSLAAGGLYEQYF
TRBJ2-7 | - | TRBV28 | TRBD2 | TGTGCCAGCAGCGTGGGACACTGGGTTAGCGGGAGGTCTGGCGAGCAGTACTTC | CASSVGHWVSGRSGEQYF
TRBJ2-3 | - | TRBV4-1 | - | TGCGCCAGCAGCCAAGTGTTCTCAGATACGCAGTATTTT | CASSQVFSDTQYF
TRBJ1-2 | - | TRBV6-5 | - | TGTGCCAGCAGTAGGGGCCAACCAAACTATGGCTACACCTTC | CASSRGQPNYGYTF
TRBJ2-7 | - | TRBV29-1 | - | TGCAGCGGCGGGACGGGGTACGAGCAGTACTTC | CSGGTGYEQYF
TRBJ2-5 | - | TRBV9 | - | TGTGCCAGCAGCGAACAGGGCACGCAAGAGACCCAGTACTTC | CASSEQGTQETQYF
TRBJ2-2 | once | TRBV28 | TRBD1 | TGTGCCAGCAGTTCGACAGGGAAGAACACCGGGGAGCTGTTTTTT | CASSSTGKNTGELFF
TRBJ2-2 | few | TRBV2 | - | TGTGCCAGCAGTAGACAATTGACCGGGGAGCTGTTTTTT | CASSRQLTGELFF
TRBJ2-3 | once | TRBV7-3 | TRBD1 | TGTGCCAGCAGCTTAAGAGGGGGCGAATATACGCAGTATTTT | CASSLRGGEYTQYF
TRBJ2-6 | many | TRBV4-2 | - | TGTGCCAGCAGCGCCGAGAGCTCTGGGGCCAACGTCCTGACTTTC | CASSAESSGANVLTF
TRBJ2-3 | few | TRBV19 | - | TGTGCCAGTAGCTCAGCCGGGGATACGCAGTATTTT | CASSSAGDTQYF
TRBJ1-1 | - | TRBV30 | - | TGTGCCTGGTGCGAGAACACTGAAGCTTTCTTT | CAWCENTEAFF
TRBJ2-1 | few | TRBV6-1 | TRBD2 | TGTGCCAGCAGTGAACCTGGACTAGGCGATGAGCAGTTCTTC | CASSEPGLGDEQFF
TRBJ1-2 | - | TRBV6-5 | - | TGTGCCAGCAGTTACTCCACCCGGTACACCTTC | CASSYSTRYTF
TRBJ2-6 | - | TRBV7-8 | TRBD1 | TGTGCCAGCAGCTACGGTCCCGGGACAGGGGCCGGGGCCAACGTCCTGACTTTC | CASSYGPGTGAGANVLTF
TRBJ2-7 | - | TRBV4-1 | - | TGCGCCAGCAGCCAAGTGGACTTTTCCTACGAGCAGTACTTC | CASSQVDFSYEQYF
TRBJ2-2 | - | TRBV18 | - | TGTGCCAGCTCACCACCGCGACAGTACGACACCGGGGAGCTGTTTTTT | CASSPPRQYDTGELFF
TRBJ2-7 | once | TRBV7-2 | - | TGTGCCAGCAGCTGGACCCTAGCGACATCCTCCTACGAGCAGTACTTC | CASSWTLATSSYEQYF
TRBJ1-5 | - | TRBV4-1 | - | TGCGCCAGCAGCCAAGAGGGCAGGGAGGTGCTGCCCCAGCATTTT | CASSQEGREVLPQHF
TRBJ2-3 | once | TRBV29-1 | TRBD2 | TGCAGCGTCGCGGGACACTCGACTAGCGGGAGAGGGGAAGATACGCAGTATTTT | CSVAGHSTSGRGEDTQYF
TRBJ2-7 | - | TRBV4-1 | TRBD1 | TGCGCCAGCAGCCAATCCGGGACAGGGGGTTGGGAGCAGTACTTC | CASSQSGTGGWEQYF
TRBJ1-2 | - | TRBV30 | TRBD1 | TGTGCCTGGAGTGTAAGGGGGCGGTTACGCTACACCTTC | CAWSVRGRLRYTF
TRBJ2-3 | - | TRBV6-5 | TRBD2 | TGTGCCAGCAGTTACGGACTAGCGGGGAGCACAGATACGCAGTATTTT | CASSYGLAGSTDTQYF
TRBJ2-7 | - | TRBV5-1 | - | TGCGCCAGCAGCACACAGGGTATGACCTACGAGCAGTACTTC | CASSTQGMTYEQYF
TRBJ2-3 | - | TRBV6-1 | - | TGTGCCAGCAGTGAAACGGCAGGCCCCACAGATACGCAGTATTTT | CASSETAGPTDTQYF
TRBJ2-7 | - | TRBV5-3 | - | TGTGCCAGAAGCTGCAGGTCCTACGAGCAGTACTTC | CARSCRSYEQYF
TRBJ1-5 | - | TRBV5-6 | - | TGTGCCAGCAGCTCCGAGGGTAGCAATCAGCCCCAGCATTTT | CASSSEGSNQPQHF
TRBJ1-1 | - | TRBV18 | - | TGTGCCAGCTCACCTGGGGGGGTCACTGAAGCTTTCTTT | CASSPGGVTEAFF
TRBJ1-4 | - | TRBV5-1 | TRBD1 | TGCGCCAGCAGCATGACAGGGGAAAAACTGTTTTTT | CASSMTGEKLFF
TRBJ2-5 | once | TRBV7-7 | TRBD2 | TGTGCCAGCAGCTTAGCCCCAACTAGCGGCCAAGAGACCCAGTACTTC | CASSLAPTSGQETQYF
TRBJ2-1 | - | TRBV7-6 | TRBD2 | TGTGCCAGCAGCTCCCTATCCGGACTAGCGGGGGGGTACAATGAGCAGTTCTTC | CASSSLSGLAGGYNEQFF
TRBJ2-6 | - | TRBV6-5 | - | TGTGCCAGCACCCTGGGGGGCTCTGGGGCCAACGTCCTGACTTTC | CASTLGGSGANVLTF
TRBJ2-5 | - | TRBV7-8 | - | TGTGCCAGCAGCTTAGAGGACACCCCCCAAGAGACCCAGTACTTC | CASSLEDTPQETQYF
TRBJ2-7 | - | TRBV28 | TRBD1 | TGTGCCAGCACCCTCAGGGGGCGCTTATACGAGCAGTACTTC | CASTLRGRLYEQYF
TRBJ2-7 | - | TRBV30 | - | TGTGCCTGGAGGTTGGTAGGGGCGAGAGGCGAGCAGTACTTC | CAWRLVGARGEQYF
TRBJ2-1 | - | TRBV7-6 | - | TGTGCCAGCAGCTTGCTAGCTGGGGCCGGAGGGAATGAGCAGTTCTTC | CASSLLAGAGGNEQFF
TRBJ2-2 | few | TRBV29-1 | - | TGCAGCGTTTCCAGGCTTTCCGGGGAGCTGTTTTTT | CSVSRLSGELFF
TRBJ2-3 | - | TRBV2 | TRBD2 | TGTGCCAGCAGGTTACTTCTAGCGGGAGGGGCCACAGATACGCAGTATTTT | CASRLLLAGGATDTQYF
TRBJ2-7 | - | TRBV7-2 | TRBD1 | TGTGCCAGCAGCCCCCGGACAGGGTCGGTTTACGAGCAGTACTTC | CASSPRTGSVYEQYF
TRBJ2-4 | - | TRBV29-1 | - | TGCAGCGTTGAGACAGGAAACATTCAGTACTTC | CSVETGNIQYF
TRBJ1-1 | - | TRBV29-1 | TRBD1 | TGCAGCGTTGATGTTGGGACAGGGACGAACACTGAAGCTTTCTTT | CSVDVGTGTNTEAFF
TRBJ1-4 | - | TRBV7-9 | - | TGTGCCAGCAGTCCCTGGGCCGAAAATGAAAAACTGTTTTTT | CASSPWAENEKLFF
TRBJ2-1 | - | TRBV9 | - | TGTGCCAGCAGCGTAGGGGGCAAGCAGTTCTTC | CASSVGGKQFF
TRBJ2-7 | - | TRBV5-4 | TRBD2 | TGTGCCAGCAGCTTGAGTAGCGGGAAGTCCTACGAGCAGTACTTC | CASSLSSGKSYEQYF
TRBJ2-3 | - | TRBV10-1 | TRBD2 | TGCGCCAGCGCACTAACGGCTAGCGGGGCAGATACGCAGTATTTT | CASALTASGADTQYF
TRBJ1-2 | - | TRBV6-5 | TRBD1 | TGTGCCAGCAGTTACACAGGGGGCGCGTCTGGCTACACCTTC | CASSYTGGASGYTF
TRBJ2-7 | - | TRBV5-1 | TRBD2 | TGCGCCAGCAGCTTGGCCTCCGGCGGGAGCGAGCAGTACTTC | CASSLASGGSEQYF
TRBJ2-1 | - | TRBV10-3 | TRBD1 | TGTGCCACAAATCGGGGGGACAGGGGGAACTATGAGCAGTTCTTC | CATNRGDRGNYEQFF